This entry lists 7 T cell receptor beta chains sequenced from one sample in a study of blood T cell repertoires in COVID-19. Clones were sequenced by immunoSEQ multiplex PCR, and TCRdb holds only the in-frame ones, with some missing. In the table there are 140,000 to 150,000 clones, roughly 90% of which are singletons. The sample was peripheral blood. These receptors originate from a man aged 55 to 70 with active or convalescent COVID-19.

The chain couples TRBV15 to TRBJ2-1; D is undetermined. Germline lookup yields CDR1 LNHNV and CDR2 YYDKDF (reference sequence). V was cut by 0 bases and J by 7 bases, with 4 bases left in between. The CDR3 has 12 amino acids. CDR3 protein: CATSRDRNEQFF. DNA for the CDR3: TGTGCCACCAGCAGAGACCGGAATGAGCAGTTCTTC.

The chain is built from TRBV5-4 and TRBJ2-5, with 9 bases lining up with TRBD1. Germline CDR1 is SGHNT and CDR2 is YYREEE (reference sequence). CDR3 length equals 15 residues. After removal of 3 bases from V and 1 base from J, the junction contained 4 bases not matched to a gene. As DNA, the CDR3 is TGTGCCAGCAGCTCGGGACAGGGCTTCCAAGAGACCCAGTACTTC. Protein sequence: CASSSGQGFQETQYF.

The gene calls are TRBV2 and TRBJ1-3, with D uncertain. Germline CDR1 is SNHLY and CDR2 is FYNNEI. This CDR3 contains 15 residues. V was pared by 4 bases and J by 0 bases, with 10 bases between. The CDR3 here is CASSGQASSGNTIYF. For the CDR3, the DNA is TGTGCCAGCAGTGGTCAGGCGAGCTCTGGAAACACCATATATTTT.

The chain recombines TRBV24-1 with TRBJ1-2, with no clear D. The CDR3 runs to 16 residues. The V gene's germline CDR1 is KGHDR and CDR2 SFDVKD. With 5 bases removed from V and 6 bases from J, the gap between germline ends came to 21 bases. The CDR3 DNA sequence: TGTGCCACCAGTGGGGTGGAGAACAACGCAAAAGATGGCTACACCTTC. Translated, it gives CATSGVENNAKDGYTF.

This rearrangement joins TRBV6-5 to TRBJ2-1, with 8 nucleotides matching TRBD1. CDR1 is MNHEY, CDR2 SVGAGI, per germline. The junction had 7 bases not matched to a gene; V was cut back by 7 bases and J by 2 bases. CDR3 size: 15 residues. The CDR3 DNA sequence: TGTGCCAGCAATTCCGGGACAGGACCCTACAATGAGCAGTTCTTC. It is translated as CASNSGTGPYNEQFF.

The CDR3: CSVPTREAFF. The CDR3 DNA reads as TGCAGTGTCCCAACGAGGGAAGCTTTCTTT. The chain recombines TRBV20-1 with TRBJ1-1; no clear D gene. Trimming stripped 7 bases from V and 8 bases from J, with 11 bases between. The germline V gene encodes CDR1 DFQATT and CDR2 SNEGSKA (reference sequence). The CDR3 is 10 amino acids.

This rearrangement joins TRBV12-3 or TRBV12-4 to TRBJ1-3, with a tentative D call TRBD1 (5 bases). CDR3 size: 13 residues. Trimming stripped 3 bases from V and 8 bases from J, with 11 bases between. The CDR3 DNA reads as TGTGCCAGCAGTTTGGGGCAGGGCGACACCATATATTTT. Translating it yields CASSLGQGDTIYF.